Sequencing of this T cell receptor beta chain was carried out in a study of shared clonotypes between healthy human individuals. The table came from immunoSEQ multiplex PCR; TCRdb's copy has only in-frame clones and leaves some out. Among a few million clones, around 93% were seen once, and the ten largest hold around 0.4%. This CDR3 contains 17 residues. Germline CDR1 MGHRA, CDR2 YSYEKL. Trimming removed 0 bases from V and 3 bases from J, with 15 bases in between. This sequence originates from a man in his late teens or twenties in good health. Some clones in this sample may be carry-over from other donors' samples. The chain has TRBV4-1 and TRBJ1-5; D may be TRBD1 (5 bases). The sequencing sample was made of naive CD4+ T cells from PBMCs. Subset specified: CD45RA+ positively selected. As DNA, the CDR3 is TGCGCCAGCAGCCAAGAGGTGGGGGGTTTTCTCAATCAGCCCCAGCATTTT. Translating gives CASSQEVGGFLNQPQHF.